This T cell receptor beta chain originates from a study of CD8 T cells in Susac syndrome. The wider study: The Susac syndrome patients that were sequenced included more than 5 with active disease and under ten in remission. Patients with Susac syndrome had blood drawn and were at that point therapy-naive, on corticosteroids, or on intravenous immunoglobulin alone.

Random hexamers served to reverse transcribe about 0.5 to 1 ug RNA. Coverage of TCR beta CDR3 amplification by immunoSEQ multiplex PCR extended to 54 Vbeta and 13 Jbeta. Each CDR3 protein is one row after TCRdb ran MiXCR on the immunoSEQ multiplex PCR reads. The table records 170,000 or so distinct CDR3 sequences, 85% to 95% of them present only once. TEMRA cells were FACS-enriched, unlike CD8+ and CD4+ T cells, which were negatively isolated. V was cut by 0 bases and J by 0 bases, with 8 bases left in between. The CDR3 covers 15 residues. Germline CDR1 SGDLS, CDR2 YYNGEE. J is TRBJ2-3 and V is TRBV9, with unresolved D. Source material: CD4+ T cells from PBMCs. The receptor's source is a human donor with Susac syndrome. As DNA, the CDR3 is TGTGCCAGCAGCGTAGGGCAGGCGAGCACAGATACGCAGTATTTT. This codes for CASSVGQASTDTQYF. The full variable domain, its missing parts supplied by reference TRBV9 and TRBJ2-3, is DSGVTQTPKHLITATGQRVTLRCSPRSGDLSVYWYQQSLDQGLQFLIQYYNGEERAKGNILERFSAQQFPDLHSELNLSSLELGDSALYFCASSVGQASTDTQYFGPGTRLTVL.